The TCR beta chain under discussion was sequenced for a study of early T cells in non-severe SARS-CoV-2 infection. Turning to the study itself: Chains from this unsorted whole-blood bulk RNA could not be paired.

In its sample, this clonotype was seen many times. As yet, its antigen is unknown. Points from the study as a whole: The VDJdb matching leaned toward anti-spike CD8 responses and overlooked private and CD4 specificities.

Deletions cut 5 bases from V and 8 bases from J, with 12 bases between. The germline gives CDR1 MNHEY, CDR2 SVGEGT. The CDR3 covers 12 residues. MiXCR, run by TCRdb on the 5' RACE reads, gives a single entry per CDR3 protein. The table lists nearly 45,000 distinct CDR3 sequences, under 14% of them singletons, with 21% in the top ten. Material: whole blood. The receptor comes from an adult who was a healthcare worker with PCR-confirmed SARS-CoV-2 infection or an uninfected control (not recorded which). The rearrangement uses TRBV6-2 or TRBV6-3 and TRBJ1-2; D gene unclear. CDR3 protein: CASSPGIVGYTF. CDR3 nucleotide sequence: TGTGCCAGCAGTCCCGGGATTGTCGGCTACACCTTC.